This TCR beta chain was captured in a study of beta chain features in type 1 diabetes. V dropped 3 bases and J dropped 9 bases, with 8 bases sitting between them. Per the germline V gene, CDR1 is MDHEN and CDR2 is SYDVKM. The CDR3 loop spans 12 amino acids. Broader study findings: Over-representation of high TCR-expressing cells was a possible consequence of cDNA sequencing. Patients with Type 1 diabetes showed moderately but significantly shorter TCRB CDR3s in all four CD4+ subsets.

CD45RO/CCR7/CD25/CD127/CD95/CD27 staining was used to isolate CD4+ naive, central memory, regulatory and stem cell-like memory cells by sorting. Comments on this clone: Its antigen remains unidentified.

The sequenced template was cDNA made from the entire isolated RNA. The data were produced by immunoSEQ multiplex PCR, yet TCRdb's version contains in-frame clones alone and is incomplete. The data show a few hundred thousand clones, with 12% to 15% seen just once and roughly 7% held by the top ten. The J gene is TRBJ2-2, the V gene TRBV28; D tentatively reads TRBD1 or TRBD2 (5 bases each). The receptor comes from a man aged 25-45 years in good health. The specimen was central memory CD4+ T cells from blood. The CDR3 region is CASSLGDRELFF. For the CDR3, the DNA is TGTGCCAGCAGTTTGGGGGACCGGGAGCTGTTTTTT.